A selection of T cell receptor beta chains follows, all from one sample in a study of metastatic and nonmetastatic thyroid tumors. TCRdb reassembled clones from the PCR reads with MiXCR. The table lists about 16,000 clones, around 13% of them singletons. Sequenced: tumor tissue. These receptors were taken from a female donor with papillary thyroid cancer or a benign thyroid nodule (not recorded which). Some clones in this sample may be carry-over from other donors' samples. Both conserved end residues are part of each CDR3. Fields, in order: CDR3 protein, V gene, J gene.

CASSRRQLSNQPQHF,TRBV27,TRBJ1-5
CASSSLNGIGTGELFF,TRBV11-2,TRBJ2-2
CASRPTGSTDTQYF,TRBV6-1,TRBJ2-3
CASSWGKGRNNEQFF,TRBV27,TRBJ2-1
CASSQRGRRGGETQYF,TRBV3-1,TRBJ2-5
CASSSLKGQGAGRGIYNEQFF,TRBV28,TRBJ2-1
CASSFWTSGLSEQYF,TRBV7-2,TRBJ2-7
CASSAPGNYGYTF,TRBV2,TRBJ1-2
CASSEQGWDLEETQYF,TRBV28,TRBJ2-5
CVWSALTVTEQYF,TRBV30,TRBJ2-7
CSARDLVGTTNQPQHF,TRBV20-1,TRBJ1-5
CASSAYTGFEKLFF,TRBV5-1,TRBJ1-4
CASSYGITGRNTGELFF,TRBV6-6,TRBJ2-2
CSAGPSYEQYF,TRBV20-1,TRBJ2-7
CASSQIGYEQYF,TRBV3-1,TRBJ2-7
CSARDRGGYTF,TRBV20-1,TRBJ1-2
CGARAPFGRSSYNEQFF,TRBV20-1,TRBJ2-1
CATSDSVAGDQETQYF,TRBV24-1,TRBJ2-5
CASSNYRDSEQYF,TRBV7-3,TRBJ2-7
CASSLERGSDTQYF,TRBV5-4,TRBJ2-3
CASRKTAMNTEAFF,TRBV7-6,TRBJ1-1
CASSPGGRSSYNEQFF,TRBV18,TRBJ2-1
CASSSGGPQQETQYF,TRBV5-1,TRBJ2-5
CSASGVTNSGNTIYF,TRBV20-1,TRBJ1-3
CASSYHEGATYEQYF,TRBV6-5,TRBJ2-7
CASSLGDGYEQYF,TRBV5-1,TRBJ2-7
CASSLPRGVSVDTQYF,TRBV11-1,TRBJ2-3
CAWSGPGQGANGYTF,TRBV30,TRBJ1-2
CASSLARQAGNQPQHF,TRBV7-8,TRBJ1-5
CASSLVGMTGDNTEAFF,TRBV7-8,TRBJ1-1
CASSLDGTGYSPLHF,TRBV7-3,TRBJ1-6
CASSLGWVTYNEQFF,TRBV11-3,TRBJ2-1
CASSSYYETGTYGYTF,TRBV6-5,TRBJ1-2
CASSQAGTSYNEQFF,TRBV3-1,TRBJ2-1
CASSQDTLYGYTF,TRBV3-1,TRBJ1-2
CASRRGDTQYF,TRBV19,TRBJ2-3
CASSFLTNEKLFF,TRBV5-1,TRBJ1-4
CASSLGGGNYEQYF,TRBV5-1,TRBJ2-7
CASSYGVGSSYEQYF,TRBV6-5,TRBJ2-7
CASSYSDIGYTEAFF,TRBV6-6,TRBJ1-1
CASSLWGSSGYNEQFF,TRBV5-6,TRBJ2-1
CASSDFYNEQFF,TRBV25-1,TRBJ2-1
CASSQGPGLAEYNEQFF,TRBV4-1,TRBJ2-1